Following are 30 T cell receptor beta chains from one sample sequenced in a study of early T cells in non-severe SARS-CoV-2 infection. TCRdb redid the calling of the 5' RACE reads with MiXCR, one entry per CDR3 protein. This table holds 50,000 to 65,000 distinct CDR3 sequences, around 8.9% found once. Sequencing used whole blood. The receptor set was obtained from an adult who was a healthcare worker with PCR-confirmed SARS-CoV-2 infection or an uninfected control (not recorded which).

This CDR3 is CASSVRTITNGYTF. The CDR3 nucleotides are TGTGCCAGCAGTGTAAGGACAATAACTAATGGCTACACCTTC. This chain uses TRBV12-3 or TRBV12-4 with TRBJ1-2, with TRBD1 as a possible D gene (5 bases). V lost 5 bases, J lost 6 bases, and 16 bases lay in between. CDR3 length: 14 residues.

The chain combines TRBV6-1 with TRBJ2-3; no definite D call. Trimming stripped 8 bases from V and 2 bases from J, with 23 bases between. Germline V gene sequence: CDR1 MNHNS, CDR2 SASEGT. CDR3 length equals 17 residues. The CDR3 loop reads CASPSIGFPQDTDTQYF. The CDR3 DNA reads as TGTGCCAGCCCGTCAATTGGGTTCCCCCAGGACACAGATACGCAGTATTTT.

This clonotype was observed at least ten times. The CDR3 is CASSFGGPNNEQFF. The CDR3 nucleotides are TGTGCCAGCAGCTTCGGGGGGCCGAACAATGAGCAGTTCTTC. The rearrangement joins TRBV11-3 to TRBJ2-1; possible D gene TRBD2, 7 bases. Germline V gene lookup returns CDR1 SGHNT and CDR2 YENEEA. CDR3 length: 14 amino acids. Trimming took 3 bases from V and 5 from J, leaving 11 bases between them.

This clonotype turned up a few times. The chain joins TRBV20-1 to TRBJ2-7; 9 bases fit TRBD2. Germline V CDR1 and CDR2: DFQATT, SNEGSKA (reference sequence). The CDR3 consists of 15 residues. V was clipped by 3 bases and J by 4 bases; unmatched bases: 10. Here the CDR3 reads CSASWAISGSYEQYF. The CDR3 DNA follows: TGCAGTGCTAGCTGGGCTATTAGCGGGAGTTACGAGCAGTACTTC.

This clonotype was seen ten or more times. The chain uses TRBV5-1 and TRBJ1-1; the D is unclear. Deletions cut 4 bases from V and 3 bases from J, with 16 bases between. This CDR3 region has 15 residues. Germline V gene data show CDR1 as SGHRS and CDR2 as YFSETQ. The CDR3 coding sequence is TGCGCCAGCAGCCCTGCCTCATCGTTGGACACTGAAGCTTTCTTT. This codes for CASSPASSLDTEAFF.

In this sample, this clonotype turned up a few times. CDR3 protein: CASSQDFRTANTGELFF. The CDR3 DNA is TGCGCCAGCAGCCAAGATTTTCGGACAGCAAACACCGGGGAGCTGTTTTTT. The chain carries TRBV4-3 and TRBJ2-2; D perhaps matches TRBD1 (6 bases). This CDR3 has 17 amino acids. V shed 0 bases and J shed 2 bases, with 13 bases lying between them. CDR1 is LGHNA, CDR2 YSLEER, per germline.

This clonotype was seen a few times. The chain couples TRBV4-1 to TRBJ2-3; 9 nucleotides match TRBD1. CDR3 length: 15 amino acids. V was pared by 1 base and J by 3 bases, with 2 bases of the junction left unmatched. Germline CDR1 and CDR2: MGHRA and YSYEKL. In DNA form, the CDR3 reads TGCGCCAGCAGCCAAGGGGACAGGGCGACAGATACGCAGTATTTT. Its protein product is CASSQGDRATDTQYF.

This clonotype has a count of ten or more. This chain joins TRBV7-9 and TRBJ2-3, with D possibly TRBD2 on 5 matching bases. Between the trimmed V and J ends, which lost 2 bases and 0 bases, there was a span of 6 bases. There are 14 residues in the CDR3. Looked up from germline, CDR1 is SEHNR and CDR2 is FQNEAQ (reference sequence). This chain's CDR3 is CASSLTGSTDTQYF. In DNA, the CDR3 is TGTGCCAGCAGCTTAACGGGGAGCACAGATACGCAGTATTTT.

This clonotype was detected ten times or more. The gene calls are TRBV29-1 and TRBJ2-1, with 9 bases lining up with TRBD2. V lost 7 bases, J lost 4 bases, and 2 bases stayed unmatched. Per the germline V gene, CDR1 is SQVTM and CDR2 is ANQGSEA. The CDR3 contains 12 residues. The CDR3 protein is CSAAGGYNEQFF. Written as DNA, the CDR3 is TGCAGCGCTGCGGGGGGGTACAATGAGCAGTTCTTC.

At least ten counts were recorded for this clonotype. V is TRBV5-6 and J is TRBJ2-1; 10 bases agree with TRBD2. Trimming took 6 bases from V and 8 from J; bases not matched to a gene: 11. Germline V gene sequence: CDR1 SGHDT, CDR2 YYEEEE. The CDR3 extends over 15 amino acids. This chain's CDR3 is CASTATVAGGDEQFF. The CDR3, as DNA: TGTGCCAGCACCGCAACCGTAGCGGGAGGCGATGAGCAGTTCTTC.

As regards this clonotype: Just one base apart from a much larger clone, this may be a read error. The chain combines TRBV27 with TRBJ2-4, with D tentatively TRBD1 (5 bases). The CDR3 runs to 17 residues. CDR1 and CDR2 from the germline V gene are MNHEY and SMNVEV (reference sequence). Trimming removed 2 bases at V and 3 bases at J, with 17 bases between. CDR3 DNA: TGTGCCAGCAGTTTAGGGCCCTCAGGGAAGGTCAAAAACATTCAGTACTTC. Protein product: CASSLGPSGKVKNIQYF.

This clonotype appeared many times. V usage is TRBV7-2 and J usage is TRBJ2-2, with 8 bases matching TRBD1. The CDR3 spans 17 residues. V lost 1 base to trimming and J lost 3 bases; unmatched junction nucleotides: 7. The germline V gene encodes CDR1 SGHTA and CDR2 FQGNSA. CDR3 DNA: TGTGCCAGCAGCTTAGAGGCAGGGGGCGCTTACACCGGGGAGCTGTTTTTT. This sequence encodes CASSLEAGGAYTGELFF.

This clonotype was recorded many times. The chain has TRBV5-1 and TRBJ1-1; 7 bases align to TRBD1. The germline V gene has CDR1 SGHRS and CDR2 YFSETQ. CDR3 length equals 17 residues. Trimming removed 5 bases from V and 2 bases from J; junction bases left unmatched: 15. CDR3 nucleotide sequence: TGCGCCAGCAGGGCACTGATACGGACAGGAGGTAACACTGAAGCTTTCTTT. Its translation is CASRALIRTGGNTEAFF.

The CDR3 loop reads CASSQDPAGRYEQYF. The CDR3 coding sequence is TGTGCCAGCAGCCAAGATCCAGCGGGGAGGTACGAGCAGTACTTC. The genes are TRBV4-2 and TRBJ2-7, with 7 positions matching TRBD2. The CDR3 runs 15 residues. The V gene's germline CDR1 is LGHNA and CDR2 YNFKEQ. Losses at the gene ends were 0 bases for V and 4 bases for J; bases not matched to a gene: 6.

This clonotype was seen more than once but under ten times. This chain uses TRBV10-3 with TRBJ2-3, with 9 positions matching TRBD2. Germline-derived CDR1 and CDR2 are ENHRY and SYGVKD. This CDR3 comprises 15 residues. The ends lost 7 bases at V and 4 bases at J; junction bases unmatched: 9. The DNA of the CDR3 is TGTGCCATCAAAGCGGGACTAGCTGGGGCAGATACGCAGTATTTT. Its translation is CAIKAGLAGADTQYF.

This clonotype was recorded many times. V gene TRBV7-9 combines with J gene TRBJ1-1; D gene ambiguous. The germline V gene encodes CDR1 SEHNR and CDR2 FQNEAQ (reference sequence). The CDR3 is made up of 12 amino acids. Deletions cut 3 bases from V and 4 bases from J, with 6 bases between. CDR3 sequence: CASSLRTTEAFF. The CDR3 DNA reads as TGTGCCAGCAGCTTGAGGACCACTGAAGCTTTCTTT.

This clonotype came up many times. CDR3 nucleotides: TGTGCCAGCAGCTTAACGGGTGGGACTCTCTACAATGAGCAGTTCTTC. This sequence encodes CASSLTGGTLYNEQFF. This chain links TRBV7-3 with TRBJ2-1, with D possibly being TRBD2 (6 bases). Trimming removed 0 bases at V and 3 bases at J, with 12 bases between. The CDR3 has 16 amino acids. Looked up from germline, CDR1 is SGHTA and CDR2 is FQGTGA. Looking up the rest from reference TRBV7-3 and TRBJ2-1 gives the full variable domain: GAGVSQTPSNKVTEKGKYVELRCDPISGHTALYWYRQSLGQGPEFLIYFQGTGAADDSGLPNDRFFAVRPEGSVSTLKIQRTERGDSAVYLCASSLTGGTLYNEQFFGPGTRLTVL.

This clonotype was detected ten times or more. CDR3 DNA sequence: TGCAGTGCCACCGGGACTAGCGGGCGGAGCTCCTACAATGAGCAGTTCTTC. Translation: CSATGTSGRSSYNEQFF. The chain has TRBV20-1 and TRBJ2-1; TRBD2 matches 12 bases. The length of the CDR3 is 17 residues. J gave up 0 bases and V 6 bases, and 9 bases lay outside the gene matches. In germline, CDR1 is DFQATT, CDR2 SNEGSKA (reference sequence).

The chain employs TRBV10-2 and TRBJ2-2, with D perhaps given as TRBD1 or TRBD2 (7 bases each). The germline V and J ends were trimmed by 6 bases and 6 bases, with 14 bases remaining between them. Germline CDR1 is WSHSY and CDR2 is SAAADI. The CDR3 is made up of 14 amino acids. Here the CDR3 DNA reads TGCGCCAGCAGAGTACAGGGGAGGGCCGGGGAGCTGTTTTTT. Its protein is CASRVQGRAGELFF.

This clonotype came up a few times. V usage is TRBV30 and J usage is TRBJ1-1; a weak D match, TRBD1 (5 bases). The germline V gene has CDR1 GTSNPN and CDR2 SVGIG (reference sequence). V gave up 2 bases and J gave up 1 base, with 8 bases separating them. The CDR3 loop spans 13 amino acids. The CDR3 DNA follows: TGTGCCTGGAGTCCGACAGCGAACACTGAAGCTTTCTTT. The encoded protein is CAWSPTANTEAFF.

This clonotype was counted ten times or more. This chain links TRBV27 with TRBJ1-1; a weak D match, TRBD1 (6 bases). The germline CDR1 and CDR2 sequences are MNHEY and SMNVEV (reference sequence). The CDR3 runs 13 residues. The V end was cut by 3 bases, the J end by 8 bases, with 13 bases between. CDR3 sequence reads: CASSLGWGLEAFF. CDR3 DNA sequence: TGTGCCAGCAGTTTGGGGTGGGGGCTGGAAGCTTTCTTT.

This clonotype has more than one count but fewer than ten. The J gene is TRBJ1-2, the V gene TRBV6-5, with 9 nucleotides matching TRBD1. The CDR3 contains 15 residues. J gave up 6 bases and V 5 bases, and 10 bases lay outside the gene matches. Germline V lookup: CDR1 MNHEY, CDR2 SVGAGI. CDR3 protein: CASSPNTRTGDGYTF. For the CDR3, the DNA is TGTGCCAGCAGTCCTAACACACGGACAGGGGATGGCTACACCTTC.

In this sample, this clonotype turned up many times. This rearrangement joins TRBV27 to TRBJ1-4; D is possibly TRBD1 (5 bases). CDR1 MNHEY and CDR2 SMNVEV come from the germline V gene (reference sequence). The length of the CDR3 is 14 residues. Trimming stripped 2 bases from V and 6 bases from J, with 10 bases between. This CDR3 reads CASSLTGPYEKLFF. The DNA for the CDR3 is TGTGCCAGCAGTTTAACAGGACCTTATGAAAAACTGTTTTTT.

The chain employs TRBV5-6 and TRBJ2-5; 7 bases line up with TRBD2. CDR3 length: 12 amino acids. V lost 2 bases, J lost 9 bases, and 4 bases stayed unmatched. Germline lookup yields CDR1 SGHDT and CDR2 YYEEEE. The CDR3 sequence is CASSFTAGAQYF. CDR3 DNA: TGTGCCAGCAGCTTTACTGCGGGGGCCCAGTACTTC. Variable domain in full (rest from reference TRBV5-6 and TRBJ2-5): DAGVTQSPTHLIKTRGQQVTLRCSPKSGHDTVSWYQQALGQGPQFIFQYYEEEERQRGNFPDRFSGHQFPNYSSELNVNALLLGDSALYLCASSFTAGAQYFGPGTRLLVL.

This chain uses TRBV4-1 with TRBJ1-5; 9 bases match TRBD1. This CDR3 has 16 residues. Germline V gives CDR1 MGHRA, CDR2 YSYEKL. V gave up 4 bases and J gave up 5 bases; unmatched junction bases: 9. CDR3 nucleotide sequence: TGCGCCAGCAGCCCCGACCCTGGACAGGGGCATCAGCCCCAGCATTTT. Translated: CASSPDPGQGHQPQHF.

Ten or more counts support this clonotype. This rearrangement joins TRBV7-6 to TRBJ2-2; D is ambiguous. V gave up 2 bases and J gave up 3 bases, with 7 bases separating them. Germline-derived CDR1 and CDR2 are SGHVS and FNYEAQ. The CDR3 totals 14 residues. The CDR3 DNA sequence: TGTGCCAGCAGCTTATTTACCGACACCGGGGAGCTGTTTTTT. Its protein product is CASSLFTDTGELFF.

This clonotype was recorded at least ten times. The chain joins TRBV14 to TRBJ2-7, with 13 bases matching TRBD2. Germline V gives CDR1 SGHDN, CDR2 FVKESK. The CDR3 is made up of 17 amino acids. V trimming: 4 bases; J trimming: 9 bases; junction bases outside the gene matches: 15. CDR3 sequence: CASSRMGLAGYPSWQYF. DNA of the CDR3: TGTGCCAGCAGCCGTATGGGACTAGCGGGGTACCCATCGTGGCAGTACTTC.

This clonotype has a count of ten or more. The CDR3 region is CASSLQGGPYEQYF. In DNA, the CDR3 is TGTGCCAGTAGTCTCCAGGGAGGGCCCTACGAGCAGTACTTC. This chain links TRBV19 with TRBJ2-7, with TRBD2 matching over 7 bases. CDR1 LNHDA and CDR2 SQIVND come from the germline V gene (reference sequence). There are 14 residues in the CDR3. V lost 5 bases to trimming and J lost 2 bases; unmatched junction nucleotides: 6.

This clonotype has a count of ten or more. The V call is TRBV16, the J call TRBJ1-3; D is ambiguous. V lost 6 bases, J lost 8 bases, and 11 bases lay in between. CDR1 KGHSY and CDR2 FQNENV come from the germline V gene. The CDR3 sequence is 12 residues long. The CDR3 region is CASSGHVDTIYF. In DNA form, the CDR3 reads TGTGCCAGCAGTGGGCATGTGGACACCATATATTTT.

This sequence joins TRBV28 and TRBJ2-2, with D perhaps TRBD2 (6 bases). The CDR3 totals 15 residues. The germline CDR1 and CDR2 sequences are MDHEN and SYDVKM. The V gene lost 2 bases and the J gene lost 4 bases, with 11 bases spanning the gap. The CDR3 spells CASSLREFVTGELFF. In DNA, the CDR3 is TGTGCCAGCAGTTTACGGGAGTTTGTCACCGGGGAGCTGTTTTTT.